Detailed here is one T cell receptor (beta chain). TCRdb's copy holds only in-frame clones and misses some; the assay was immunoSEQ multiplex PCR. The sample consists of 55,000 to 60,000 clones, around nine tenths of them appearing once. This entry belongs to a study of OX40 agonist ivuxolimab in advanced cancers. The overall study: Past anti-PD-1, anti-PD-L1 or anti-CTLA-4 therapy was accepted, and 40% to 50% had received some.

Autoimmune disease history or systemic immunosuppression led to patients being barred. The source of this sequence is an adult with an advanced solid tumor such as melanoma, head and neck, liver or kidney cancer. Source: CD4+ or CD8+ T cells sorted from blood, taken in a trial of the OX40 agonist ivuxolimab.

CDR3 DNA: TGTGCCAGCAGTCACTACAATGAGCAGTTCTTC. This translates into CASSHYNEQFF. The V gene is TRBV28, the J gene TRBJ2-1; no clear D gene. V was clipped by 5 bases and J by 3 bases, with 2 bases between them. The germline gives CDR1 MDHEN, CDR2 SYDVKM. The CDR3 contains 11 residues.